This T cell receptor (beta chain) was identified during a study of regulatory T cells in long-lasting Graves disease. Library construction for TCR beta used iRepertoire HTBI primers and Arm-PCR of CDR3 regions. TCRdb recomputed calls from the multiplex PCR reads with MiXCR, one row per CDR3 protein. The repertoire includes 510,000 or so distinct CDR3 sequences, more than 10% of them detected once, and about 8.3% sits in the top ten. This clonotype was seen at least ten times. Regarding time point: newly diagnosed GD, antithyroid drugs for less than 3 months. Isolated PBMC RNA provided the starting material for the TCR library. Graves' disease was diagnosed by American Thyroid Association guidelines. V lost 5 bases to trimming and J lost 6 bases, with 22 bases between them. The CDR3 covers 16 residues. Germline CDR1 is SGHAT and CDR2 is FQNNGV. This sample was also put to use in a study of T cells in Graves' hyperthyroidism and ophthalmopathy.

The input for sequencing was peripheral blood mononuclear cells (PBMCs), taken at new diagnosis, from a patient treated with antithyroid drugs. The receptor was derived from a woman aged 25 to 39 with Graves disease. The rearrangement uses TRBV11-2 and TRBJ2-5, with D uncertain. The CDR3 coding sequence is TGTGCCAGCAGCACCTATCCCGACCAGCAGAGAAAGACCCAGTACTTC. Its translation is CASSTYPDQQRKTQYF.